The clone carrying this T cell receptor (beta chain) was observed many times. CDR1 is SGHRS, CDR2 YFSETQ, per germline. With 4 bases removed from V and 0 bases from J, the gap between germline ends came to 13 bases. The CDR3 is 16 amino acids. TCRdb itself ran the 5' RACE reads through MiXCR, one entry per CDR3 protein. Of roughly 260,000 distinct CDR3 sequences listed, 7.5% are singletons. The record originates from a study of identical twins. The same sample was also used in a study of yellow fever vaccine responses in identical twins.

The receptor was derived from a woman aged 18 to 35 in good health. The specimen sequenced was CD8+ T cells sorted from blood. This sequence joins TRBV5-1 and TRBJ2-2, with a weak D call TRBD1 (6 bases). CDR3 DNA: TGCGCCAGCAGCGAACGACAGGCAGCGAACACCGGGGAGCTGTTTTTT. This gives the protein CASSERQAANTGELFF.